Shown below are 7 T cell receptor beta chains from a single sample sequenced in a study of identical twins. One entry per CDR3 protein, called by TCRdb with MiXCR from the 5' RACE reads. The repertoire holds hundreds of thousands of distinct CDR3 sequences, with more than 20% as singletons. The same sample was also used in a study of T cells expressing NK-cell markers.

The sample consisted of CD4+ T cells sorted from blood. Receptor source: a woman younger than 35 in good health.

V is TRBV12-3 or TRBV12-4 and J is TRBJ1-2, with D possibly being TRBD1 (6 bases). V lost 5 bases and J lost 2, with 12 bases in between. The CDR3 consists of 14 residues. CDR3 DNA sequence: TGTGCCAGCAGTCAAAGGGGGGAGAACTATGGCTACACCTTC. Protein: CASSQRGENYGYTF.

J is TRBJ2-5 and V is TRBV7-8; tentatively, D is TRBD1 (5 bases). The V and J ends lost 5 bases and 4 bases respectively, with 11 bases between them. The CDR3 totals 13 residues. Per germline, CDR1 SGHVS and CDR2 FQNEAQ. CDR3 sequence reads: CASSPGKGETQYF. Here the CDR3 DNA reads TGTGCCAGCAGCCCAGGGAAGGGAGAGACCCAGTACTTC.

This clonotype was seen more than once but under ten times. V and J are TRBV29-1 and TRBJ2-7, with a weak D call TRBD2 (5 bases). Trimming pared 7 bases from V and 7 bases from J, leaving 23 bases between. The CDR3 covers 14 residues. Germline-derived CDR1 and CDR2 are SQVTM and ANQGSEA. The DNA for the CDR3 is TGCAGCGCCGGAATGAAGACGCCCCCGGGAGAGCAGTACTTC. Its protein is CSAGMKTPPGEQYF.

The chain couples TRBV20-1 to TRBJ2-1; 7 bases fit TRBD2. The CDR3 loop spans 13 amino acids. With V trimmed by 6 bases and J by 4 bases, 6 bases remained unmatched. The germline gives CDR1 DFQATT, CDR2 SNEGSKA (reference sequence). DNA of the CDR3: TGCAGTGCCCGTTGGACTAGATACAATGAGCAGTTCTTC. Its protein is CSARWTRYNEQFF.

The chain combines TRBV5-1 with TRBJ2-7; TRBD2 matches at 7 bases. The CDR3 runs to 17 residues. Germline assignment: CDR1 SGHRS and CDR2 YFSETQ. The V and J ends lost 0 bases and 2 bases, in that order; junction bases with no gene match: 11. For the CDR3, the DNA is TGCGCCAGCAGCTTGGGGGGCGCTAGCGGTTTAACCTACGAGCAGTACTTC. Its translation is CASSLGGASGLTYEQYF.

The DNA of the CDR3 is TGCAGTGCTAGAGATCTTAGGCCCGTGAAGAACACTGAAGCTTTCTTT. Its protein product is CSARDLRPVKNTEAFF. This chain joins TRBV20-1 and TRBJ1-1; D is undetermined. The CDR3 consists of 16 residues. Trimming shortened V by 0 bases and J by 1 base, and 15 bases separated the two germline ends. Germline V gene lookup returns CDR1 DFQATT and CDR2 SNEGSKA (reference sequence).

The chain joins TRBV7-2 to TRBJ2-3; TRBD2 agrees at 7 bases. The germline gives CDR1 SGHTA, CDR2 FQGNSA. Trimming took 4 bases from V and 0 from J; bases not matched to a gene: 4. The CDR3 totals 15 residues. The CDR3 sequence is CASSSLASSTDTQYF. The CDR3 DNA reads TGTGCCAGCAGCTCACTAGCGTCTAGCACAGATACGCAGTATTTT.